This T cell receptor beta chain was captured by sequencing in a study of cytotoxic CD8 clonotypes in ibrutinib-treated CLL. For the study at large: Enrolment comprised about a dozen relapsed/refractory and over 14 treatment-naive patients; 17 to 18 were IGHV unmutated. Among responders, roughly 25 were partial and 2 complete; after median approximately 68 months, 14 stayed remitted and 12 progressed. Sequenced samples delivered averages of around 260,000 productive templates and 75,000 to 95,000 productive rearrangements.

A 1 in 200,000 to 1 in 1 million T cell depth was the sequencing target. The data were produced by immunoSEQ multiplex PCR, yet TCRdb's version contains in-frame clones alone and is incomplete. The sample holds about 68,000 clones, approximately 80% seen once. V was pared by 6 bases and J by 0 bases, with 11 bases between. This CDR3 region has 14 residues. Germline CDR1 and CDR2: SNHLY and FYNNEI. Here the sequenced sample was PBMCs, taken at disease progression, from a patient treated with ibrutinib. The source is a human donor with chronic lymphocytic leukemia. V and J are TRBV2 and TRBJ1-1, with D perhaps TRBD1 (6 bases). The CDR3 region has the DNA TGTGCCAGCAGGAGGACAGAAATGAACACTGAAGCTTTCTTT. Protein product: CASRRTEMNTEAFF.